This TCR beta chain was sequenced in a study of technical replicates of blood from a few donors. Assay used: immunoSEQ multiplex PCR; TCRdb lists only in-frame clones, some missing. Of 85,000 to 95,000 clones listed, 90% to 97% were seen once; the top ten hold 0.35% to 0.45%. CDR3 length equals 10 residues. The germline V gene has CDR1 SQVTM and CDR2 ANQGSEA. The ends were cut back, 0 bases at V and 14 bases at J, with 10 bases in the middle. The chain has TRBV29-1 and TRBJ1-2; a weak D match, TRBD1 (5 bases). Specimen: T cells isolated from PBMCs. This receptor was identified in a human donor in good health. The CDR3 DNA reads TGCAGCGTTGAAGACGGGGGGATAACCTTC. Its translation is CSVEDGGITF.